This T cell receptor beta chain was documented in a study of PD-1 blockade in classical Hodgkin lymphoma. Remarks on this clone: The antigen remains unidentified.

Autologous stem cell transplantation was followed by relapse in every patient, and brentuximab vedotin exposure varied. The length of the CDR3 is 15 residues. With 6 bases removed from V and 4 bases from J, the gap between germline ends came to 16 bases. Germline V gives CDR1 MDHEN, CDR2 SYDVKM. Overall study findings and caveats: Factors driving the repertoire differences, possibly disease activity or prior therapy, remain undefined.

Assay: immunoSEQ multiplex PCR; the TCRdb copy retains only in-frame clones and omits some. The sample includes about 98,000 clones, just under 95% seen only once; the top ten take 2.8%. The TCR comes from a human donor with classical Hodgkin lymphoma. Sequences were derived from peripheral blood mononuclear cells (PBMCs), sampled at baseline. The chain has TRBV28 and TRBJ1-5, with D possibly TRBD1 on 6 matching bases. In nucleotides, the CDR3 is TGTGCCAGCAGGCTTCTCACAGGGCCTAATCAGCCCCAGCATTTT. Encoded protein: CASRLLTGPNQPQHF. The whole variable domain, filled in from reference TRBV28 and TRBJ1-5, reads DVKVTQSSRYLVKRTGEKVFLECVQDMDHENMFWYRQDPGLGLRLIYFSYDVKMKEKGDIPEGYSVSREKKERFSLILESASTNQTSMYLCASRLLTGPNQPQHFGDGTRLSIL.